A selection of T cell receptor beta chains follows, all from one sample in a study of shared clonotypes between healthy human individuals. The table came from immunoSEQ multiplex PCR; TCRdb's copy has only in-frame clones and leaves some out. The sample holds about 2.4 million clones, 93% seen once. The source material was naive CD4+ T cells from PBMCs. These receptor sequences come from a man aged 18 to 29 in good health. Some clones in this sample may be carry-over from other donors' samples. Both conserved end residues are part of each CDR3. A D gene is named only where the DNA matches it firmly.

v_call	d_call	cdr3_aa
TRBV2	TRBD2	CASSASVAGDTQYF
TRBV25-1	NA	CASSEAAGRREKLFF
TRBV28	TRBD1	CASSLTGGIWETQYF
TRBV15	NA	CATSRGASRGTGELFF
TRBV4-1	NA	CASSQSRVRTDTQYF
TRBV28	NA	CASSLLHLREDEQYF
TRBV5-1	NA	CASSLTATGELFF
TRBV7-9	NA	CASSFNTYNEQFF
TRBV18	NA	CASSPDGFSYNEQFF
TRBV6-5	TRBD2	CASSVSGRTTEQYF
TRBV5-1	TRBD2	CASSPNTGGETQYF
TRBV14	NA	CASSRGTPSYEQYF
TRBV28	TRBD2	CASSLSAGGLYEQYF
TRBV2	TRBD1	CASSKGTGRNQPQHF
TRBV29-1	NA	CSVEPGRAETYNEQFF
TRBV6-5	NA	CASRRQERNTDTQYF